A single sample gave rise to the 27 T cell receptor beta chains below, sequenced in a study of a mutant IDH1 vaccine in newly diagnosed glioma. This table comes from immunoSEQ multiplex PCR, and its TCRdb copy is limited to in-frame clones, with some not included. Among fewer than 20,000 clones, almost 80% were seen once, and the ten largest hold 9% to 10%. Indicated time point: baseline, week 1 (first vaccination visit). The treatment here: pre-vaccination baseline after standard-of-care therapy. Sample: PBMCs, taken from a glioma patient treated with radiotherapy, temozolomide or both. The receptors originated from a man in his forties with glioma.

This rearrangement joins TRBV9 to TRBJ1-3, with TRBD1 as a possible D gene (5 bases). The V end lost 2 bases, the J end lost 4 bases, and 10 bases lay between the germline ends. This CDR3 has 14 amino acids. Per germline, CDR1 SGDLS and CDR2 YYNGEE. CDR3 bases: TGTGCCAGCAGCGTTCAGGGTGGCGGAAACACCATATATTTT. It specifies CASSVQGGGNTIYF.

The chain links TRBV7-2 to TRBJ1-4; no definite D call. The CDR3 extends over 15 amino acids. V lost 0 bases and J lost 3, with 8 bases in between. Germline assignment: CDR1 SGHTA and CDR2 FQGNSA. Here the CDR3 DNA reads TGTGCCAGCAGCTTAGCTCTGGGAGCTAATGAAAAACTGTTTTTT. It codes for CASSLALGANEKLFF.

The chain links TRBV7-9 to TRBJ1-1, with D perhaps matching TRBD1 (5 bases). Germline-derived CDR1 and CDR2 are SEHNR and FQNEAQ (reference sequence). This CDR3 region has 13 residues. Trimming took 4 bases from V and 7 from J, leaving 13 bases between them. The CDR3 loop is CASSWGDGREAFF. CDR3 bases: TGTGCCAGCAGCTGGGGGGACGGTCGTGAAGCTTTCTTT.

In its sample, this clone was seen a few times. The rearrangement uses TRBV9 and TRBJ1-1; D unresolved. This CDR3 comprises 15 residues. The V gene lost 2 bases and the J gene lost 0 bases, with 11 bases spanning the gap. CDR1 and CDR2 from the germline V gene are SGDLS and YYNGEE. For the CDR3, the DNA is TGTGCCAGCAGCGTCTTGAACACCTTGAACACTGAAGCTTTCTTT. Translated: CASSVLNTLNTEAFF.

The CDR3 sequence is CASSPGQTPSYGYTF. In DNA, the CDR3 is TGCGCCAGCAGCCCGGGACAGACCCCTAGCTATGGCTACACCTTC. The chain carries TRBV4-1 and TRBJ1-2; 7 bases line up with TRBD1. CDR1 MGHRA and CDR2 YSYEKL come from the germline V gene. The CDR3 runs to 15 residues. J lost 4 bases, V lost 4 bases, and 9 bases had no gene match.

As regards this clone: The junction departs from the called germline gene at one end, perhaps through a read error. The chain has TRBV7-2 and TRBJ1-6, with D perhaps TRBD1 (5 bases). Germline V CDR1 and CDR2: SGHTA, FQGNSA. The CDR3 loop spans 16 amino acids. The CDR3 loop reads CASSPFGQGTNSPLHF. The CDR3 region has the DNA TGTGCCAGCAGCCCCTTTGGGCAGGGTACGAATTCACCTCTCCACTTT.

The chain recombines TRBV27 with TRBJ1-1; D is unresolved. The V and J ends lost 8 bases and 6 bases respectively, with 16 bases between them. Germline CDR1 is MNHEY and CDR2 is SMNVEV (reference sequence). The CDR3 consists of 13 residues. CDR3 in DNA: TGTGCCAGCGGCTTGGCCCCGCTCGCTGAAGCTTTCTTT. The encoded protein is CASGLAPLAEAFF.

The genes are TRBV5-8 and TRBJ2-1; unclear D gene. The CDR3 covers 11 residues. CDR1 is SGHTS and CDR2 is YDEGEE in the germline V gene. Between the trimmed V and J ends, which lost 4 bases and 10 bases, there was a span of 9 bases. DNA of the CDR3: TGTGCCAGCAGCCCTATGGGCGAGCAGTTCTTC. It codes for CASSPMGEQFF.

The chain couples TRBV10-3 to TRBJ2-3; a weak D match, TRBD2 (6 bases). This CDR3 region has 16 residues. Per germline, CDR1 ENHRY and CDR2 SYGVKD. The V gene lost 2 bases and the J gene lost 0 bases, with 12 bases spanning the gap. This CDR3 reads CAISELLASSTDTQYF. For the CDR3, the DNA is TGTGCCATCAGTGAGCTGCTAGCGAGTAGCACAGATACGCAGTATTTT.

J is TRBJ2-5 and V is TRBV4-1; tentative D call: TRBD1 (6 bases). Gene TRBJ2-7 matches the end of the DNA better, so the J call may be wrong. Per germline, CDR1 MGHRA and CDR2 YSYEKL. The CDR3 runs to 13 residues. The CDR3 DNA reads TGCGCCAGCAGCTACGGACCAGGGGTCGAGCAGTACTTC. Its translation is CASSYGPGVEQYF.

This clone was seen once. This chain links TRBV18 with TRBJ1-4; D not resolved. Germline V gene data show CDR1 as KGHSH and CDR2 as LQKENI. This CDR3 contains 14 residues. Deletions cut 1 base from V and 2 bases from J, with 5 bases between. CDR3 residues: CASSPQGTNEKLFF. CDR3 sequence (DNA): TGTGCCAGCTCACCACAGGGTACTAATGAAAAACTGTTTTTT.

This clone showed up just a few times. The chain couples TRBV27 to TRBJ1-2, with 10 bases matching TRBD1. The J segment lost 5 bases and the V segment lost 0 bases, leaving 0 bases of the junction unmatched. Germline V gene sequence: CDR1 MNHEY, CDR2 SMNVEV (reference sequence). The CDR3 consists of 14 residues. CDR3 nucleotides: TGTGCCAGCAGTTTATCGGACAGGGGGTATGGCTACACCTTC. It is translated as CASSLSDRGYGYTF.

As concerns this clone: Other nucleotide sequences in the sample specify the same CDR3. V usage is TRBV2 and J usage is TRBJ1-5; possibly TRBD1 for D (6 bases). Trimming cost V 7 bases and J 5 bases, with 18 bases left between them. Germline V gene lookup returns CDR1 SNHLY and CDR2 FYNNEI. This CDR3 is 15 amino acids long. CDR3 loop: CASMGGEGGDQPQHF. The CDR3 DNA follows: TGTGCCAGCATGGGTGGGGAGGGGGGTGATCAGCCCCAGCATTTT.

The chain combines TRBV2 with TRBJ1-2; TRBD1 matches 8 bases. With 2 bases clipped from V and 3 bases from J, the junction kept 5 bases outside the gene matches. The germline gives CDR1 SNHLY, CDR2 FYNNEI. The CDR3 is 15 residues long. CDR3 DNA sequence: TGTGCCAGCAGTGAATACGCGACAGGGGACTATGGCTACACCTTC. Encoded protein: CASSEYATGDYGYTF.

The rearrangement uses TRBV6-6 and TRBJ2-7, with 7 bases aligning to TRBD1. From germline, CDR1 is MNHNY and CDR2 SVGAGI (reference sequence). The CDR3 covers 12 residues. V trimming: 5 bases; J trimming: 6 bases; junction bases outside the gene matches: 4. The CDR3 DNA is TGTGCCAGCAGTGTCGGGACAGTCGAGCAGTACTTC. Encoded protein: CASSVGTVEQYF.

The chain recombines TRBV27 with TRBJ1-2; the D gene is possibly TRBD1 (5 bases). This CDR3 has 17 residues. Trimming shortened V by 6 bases and J by 3 bases, and 23 bases separated the two germline ends. Germline V gives CDR1 MNHEY, CDR2 SMNVEV (reference sequence). The CDR3 protein is CASRTPSRVGGDYGYTF. The CDR3 DNA reads as TGTGCCAGCAGAACCCCCTCCCGGGTCGGAGGGGACTATGGCTACACCTTC.

The rearrangement links TRBV20-1 to TRBJ2-1; no definite D call. The CDR3 covers 11 residues. Between the trimmed V and J ends, which lost 0 bases and 8 bases, there was a span of 5 bases. CDR1 is DFQATT and CDR2 is SNEGSKA in the germline V gene (reference sequence). CDR3 sequence (DNA): TGCAGTGCTAGAGAGTCCGATGAGCAGTTCTTC. This codes for CSARESDEQFF.

This clone was counted a few times. The chain uses TRBV5-4 and TRBJ1-2; D gene unclear. Germline CDR1 and CDR2: SGHNT and YYREEE (reference sequence). This CDR3 spans 12 amino acids. Trimming left V 4 bases short and J 3 bases short, with 7 bases between. This CDR3 is CASSENYYGYTF. As DNA, the CDR3 is TGTGCCAGCAGCGAGAACTACTATGGCTACACCTTC.

The chain combines TRBV6-6 with TRBJ2-5; TRBD1 agrees at 9 bases. This CDR3 comprises 12 residues. After removal of 2 bases from V and 12 bases from J, the junction contained 4 bases not matched to a gene. Germline values: CDR1 MNHNY, CDR2 SVGAGI (reference sequence). The DNA of the CDR3 is TGTGCCAGCAGTTACCGGGACAGGGAAAAGTACTTC. It is translated as CASSYRDREKYF.

This clone was observed a handful of times. The chain uses TRBV30 and TRBJ1-5; D is unclear. V gave up 0 bases and J gave up 4 bases, with 7 bases separating them. Germline-derived CDR1 and CDR2 are GTSNPN and SVGIG (reference sequence). The CDR3 is made up of 13 amino acids. The CDR3 is CAWSVAQNQPQHF. The CDR3 DNA is TGTGCCTGGAGTGTTGCACAAAATCAGCCCCAGCATTTT.

V is TRBV28 and J is TRBJ1-1, with 8 bases lining up with TRBD1. V was pared by 7 bases and J by 1 base, with 5 bases of the junction left unmatched. Germline V lookup: CDR1 MDHEN, CDR2 SYDVKM. The CDR3 loop spans 14 amino acids. The CDR3 loop reads CASKKQGGNTEAFF. CDR3 sequence (DNA): TGTGCCAGCAAAAAACAGGGGGGGAACACTGAAGCTTTCTTT.

This sequence joins TRBV20-1 and TRBJ1-1; D gene ambiguous. The CDR3 totals 11 residues. CDR1 and CDR2 (germline): DFQATT, SNEGSKA (reference sequence). Trimming stripped 4 bases from V and 5 bases from J, with 8 bases between. The CDR3 protein is CSANQRTEAFF. DNA of the CDR3: TGCAGTGCTAATCAGAGGACTGAAGCTTTCTTT.

The chain has TRBV6-5 and TRBJ2-7; 8 bases align to TRBD2. The V segment lost 6 bases and the J segment 4 bases; nucleotides outside the gene matches: 5. CDR3 length: 13 amino acids. CDR1 and CDR2 (germline): MNHEY, SVGAGI. The CDR3 region has the DNA TGTGCCAGCAGACAGCGGGAGTCGTACGAGCAGTACGTC. Translation: CASRQRESYEQYV.

The rearrangement joins TRBV29-1 to TRBJ2-3, with 8 positions matching TRBD2. This CDR3 is built from 14 residues. The germline V gene encodes CDR1 SQVTM and CDR2 ANQGSEA. The V segment lost 7 bases and the J segment 2 bases; nucleotides outside the gene matches: 8. CDR3 sequence: CSGQLAADTDTQYF. The DNA for the CDR3 is TGCAGCGGTCAACTAGCGGCCGACACAGATACGCAGTATTTT.

The chain uses TRBV18 and TRBJ2-1, with 9 bases that match TRBD1. This CDR3 has 13 amino acids. Germline CDR1 is KGHSH and CDR2 is LQKENI. V was clipped by 4 bases and J by 9 bases; unmatched bases: 4. The CDR3 region has the DNA TGTGCCAGCTCACAATGGACAGGGGCTGAGCAGTTCTTC. Its protein product is CASSQWTGAEQFF. The full variable domain, rest sourced from reference TRBV18 and TRBJ2-1, is NAGVMQNPRHLVRRRGQEARLRCSPMKGHSHVYWYRQLPEEGLKFMVYLQKENIIDESGMPKERFSAEFPKEGPSILRIQQVVRGDSAAYFCASSQWTGAEQFFGPGTRLTVL.

J is TRBJ2-2 and V is TRBV6-4; TRBD1 aligns across 9 bases. V shed 6 bases and J 6 bases; nucleotides not matched to a gene: 5. CDR1 is MRHNA, CDR2 SNTAGT, per germline. The length of the CDR3 is 14 residues. The CDR3: CASSVGQGSGELFF. The CDR3 DNA sequence: TGTGCCAGCAGCGTGGGACAGGGCTCCGGGGAGCTGTTTTTT.

The chain joins TRBV5-6 to TRBJ2-1; the match to TRBD1 covers 7 bases. The CDR3 is 14 amino acids. Unmatched junction bases numbered 8, after V lost 8 bases and J lost 3 bases. The V gene's germline CDR1 is SGHDT and CDR2 YYEEEE. The CDR3 is CASSSGGYYNEQFF. The CDR3 DNA reads as TGTGCCAGTTCTTCAGGGGGTTACTACAATGAGCAGTTCTTC.